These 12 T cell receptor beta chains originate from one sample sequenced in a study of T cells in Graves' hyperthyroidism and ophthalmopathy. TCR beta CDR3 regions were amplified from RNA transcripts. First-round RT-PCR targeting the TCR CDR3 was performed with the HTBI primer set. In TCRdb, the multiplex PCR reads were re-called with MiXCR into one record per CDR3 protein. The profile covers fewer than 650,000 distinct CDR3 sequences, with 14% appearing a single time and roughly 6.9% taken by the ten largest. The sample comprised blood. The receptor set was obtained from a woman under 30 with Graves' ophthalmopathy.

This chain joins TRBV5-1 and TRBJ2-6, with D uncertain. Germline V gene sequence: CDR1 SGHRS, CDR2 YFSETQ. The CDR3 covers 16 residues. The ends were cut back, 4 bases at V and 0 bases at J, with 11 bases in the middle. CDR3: CASSPRLGSGANVLTF. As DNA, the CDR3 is TGCGCCAGCAGCCCGAGACTGGGCTCTGGGGCCAACGTCCTGACTTTC.

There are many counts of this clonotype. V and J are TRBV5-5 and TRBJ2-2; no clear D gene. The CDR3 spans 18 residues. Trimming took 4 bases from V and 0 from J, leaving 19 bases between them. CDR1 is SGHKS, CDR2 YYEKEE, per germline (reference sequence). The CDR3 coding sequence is TGTGCCAGCAGCCCTTTTGGTCCGGCAGCCGCGAACACCGGGGAGCTGTTTTTT. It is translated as CASSPFGPAAANTGELFF.

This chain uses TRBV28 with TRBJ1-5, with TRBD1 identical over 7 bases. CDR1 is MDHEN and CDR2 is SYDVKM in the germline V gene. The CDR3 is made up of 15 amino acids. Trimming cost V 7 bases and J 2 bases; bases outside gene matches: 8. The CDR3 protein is CASTSGGRRNQPQHF. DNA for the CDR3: TGTGCCAGCACGTCAGGGGGGCGGCGCAATCAGCCCCAGCATTTT.

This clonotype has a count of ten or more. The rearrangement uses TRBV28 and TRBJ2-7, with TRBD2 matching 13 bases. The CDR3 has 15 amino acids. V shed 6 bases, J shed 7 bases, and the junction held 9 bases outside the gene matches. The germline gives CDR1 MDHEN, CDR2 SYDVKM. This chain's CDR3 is CASRLGLAGVEEQYF. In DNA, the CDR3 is TGTGCCAGCAGGCTTGGACTAGCGGGAGTGGAAGAGCAGTACTTC.

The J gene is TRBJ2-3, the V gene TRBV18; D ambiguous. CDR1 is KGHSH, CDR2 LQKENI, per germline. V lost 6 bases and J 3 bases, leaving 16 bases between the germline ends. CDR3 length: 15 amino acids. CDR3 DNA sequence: TGTGCCAGCTCCCCTACTTTGACCCTTACAGATACGCAGTATTTT. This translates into CASSPTLTLTDTQYF.

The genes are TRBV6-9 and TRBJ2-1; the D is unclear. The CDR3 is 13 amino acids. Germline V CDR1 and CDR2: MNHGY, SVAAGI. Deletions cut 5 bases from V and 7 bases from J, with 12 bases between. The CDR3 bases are TGTGCCAGCAGTGTATTGCTATATAATGAGCAGTTCTTC. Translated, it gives CASSVLLYNEQFF.

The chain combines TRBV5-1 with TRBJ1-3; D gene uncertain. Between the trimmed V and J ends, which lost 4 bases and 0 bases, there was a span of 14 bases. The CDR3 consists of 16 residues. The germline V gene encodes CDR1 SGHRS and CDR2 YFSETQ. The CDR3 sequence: CASSISGPSSGNTIYF. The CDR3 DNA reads TGCGCCAGCAGCATATCCGGGCCGAGCTCTGGAAACACCATATATTTT.

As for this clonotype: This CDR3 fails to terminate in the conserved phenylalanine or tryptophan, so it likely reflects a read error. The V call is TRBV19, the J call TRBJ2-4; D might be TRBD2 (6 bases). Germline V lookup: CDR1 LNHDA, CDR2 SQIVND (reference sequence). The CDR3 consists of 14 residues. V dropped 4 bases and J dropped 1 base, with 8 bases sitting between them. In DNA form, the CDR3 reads TGTGCCAGTAGTAAGAGCGGGGCCAAAAACATTCAGTACTCC. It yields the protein CASSKSGAKNIQYS.

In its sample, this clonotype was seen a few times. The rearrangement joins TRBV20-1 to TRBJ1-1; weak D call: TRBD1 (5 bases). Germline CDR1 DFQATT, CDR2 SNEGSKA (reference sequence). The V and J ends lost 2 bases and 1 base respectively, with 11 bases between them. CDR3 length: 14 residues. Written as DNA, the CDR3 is TGCAGTGCTAGACGGGGGATGACGAACACTGAAGCTTTCTTT. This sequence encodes CSARRGMTNTEAFF.

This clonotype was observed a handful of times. The CDR3, as DNA: TGTGCCAGCAGCCAGTTGTCGGGAGCCAAAAACATTCAGTACTTC. This gives the protein CASSQLSGAKNIQYF. This chain connects TRBV6-2 or TRBV6-3 to TRBJ2-4; D not resolved. This CDR3 region has 15 residues. The V gene's germline CDR1 is MNHEY and CDR2 SVGEGT. V was clipped by 6 bases and J by 0 bases, with 12 bases between them.

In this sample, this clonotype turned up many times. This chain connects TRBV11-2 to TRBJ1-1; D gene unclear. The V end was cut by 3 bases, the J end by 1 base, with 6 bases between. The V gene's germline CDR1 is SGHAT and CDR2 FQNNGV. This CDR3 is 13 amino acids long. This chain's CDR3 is CASSFRTNTEAFF. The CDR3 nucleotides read TGTGCCAGCAGCTTCCGGACGAACACTGAAGCTTTCTTT.

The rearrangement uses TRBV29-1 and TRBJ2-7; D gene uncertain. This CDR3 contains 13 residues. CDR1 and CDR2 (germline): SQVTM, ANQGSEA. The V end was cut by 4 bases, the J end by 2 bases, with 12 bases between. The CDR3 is CSVGVDGTYEQYF. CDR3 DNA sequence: TGCAGCGTTGGGGTAGACGGAACCTACGAGCAGTACTTC.